This is a list of T cell receptor beta chains from one sample in a study of control samples from healthy donors and cancer patients. Repertoires were generated with immunoSEQ multiplex PCR, while TCRdb's copy carries only in-frame clones and drops some. In the table there are 79,000 or so clones, about 88% of which are singletons. The sequencing input was PBMCs. The receptors here all came from a woman in her forties or fifties with colorectal cancer. CDR3s include the opening cysteine and the closing phenylalanine or tryptophan. Clone size is given for some rows only: seen once, a few or many times, or a class if the clone is expanded.

>few|TRBV2
CASSWDSPWYGYTF
>NA|TRBV7-2
CASSSPGVLQFF
>NA|TRBV6-1
CASSERAGLNTEAFF
>NA|TRBV28
CASNYGTGLKAFF
>NA|TRBV3-1/TRBV3-2
CASSLSSGGSMYNEQFF
>NA|TRBV7-3
CASSIGTGGSGTEAFF
>few|TRBV4-1
CASSQDGTGGGYGYTF
>NA|TRBV28
CASGTGSSPLHF
>NA|TRBV6-4
CASSDSAGAVGYTF
>NA|TRBV4-3
CASSQGRGSGDTQYF
>NA|TRBV7-3
CASSLGQAVTDTQYF
>NA|TRBV19
CASRGQGGDAGELFF
>NA|TRBV20-1
CSASPTTPNQETQYF
>NA|TRBV29-1
CSVLRGVEETQYF
>once|TRBV10-3
CAISGTGGKSTGELFF
>NA|TRBV5-1
CASNIGVTGELFF
>NA|TRBV5-1
CASSLTGANTEAFF
>NA|TRBV27
CASSLWAGRNQPQHF
>NA|TRBV5-5
CASSSRATSSDGYTF
>NA|TRBV6-2/TRBV6-3
CASSTSGRGNQPQHF
>NA|TRBV19
CASRSAGTGNEQFF
>NA|TRBV12-3/TRBV12-4
CASSFVGDEKLFF
>NA|TRBV28
CASKSSYNEQFF
>NA|TRBV3-1/TRBV3-2
CASSRSWDGLTGELFF
>NA|TRBV2
CASSVLRTAGTEAFF
>NA|TRBV7-9
CASSSDRGGTDTQYF
>NA|TRBV6-5
CASSIPSPGELFF
>NA|TRBV6-2/TRBV6-3
CASSPDRSPLNEKLFF
>NA|TRBV12-5
CASMLAGTDTQYF
>NA|TRBV6-5
CASSTGVDGYTF
>NA|TRBV7-2
CASSTGQGSNQPQHF
>NA|TRBV29-1
CSARRGFDTGELFF
>NA|TRBV10-3
CAGRGYSDTEAFF
>NA|TRBV12-3/TRBV12-4
CASSQYSYGYTF
>once|TRBV6-6
CASLRTANNEQFF